These T cell receptor beta chains were read from a single sample in a study of T cell responses to AZD1222 COVID-19 vaccine. Sequencing was performed with immunoSEQ multiplex PCR; in TCRdb, only in-frame clones are kept and a portion is missing. The data show about 130,000 clones, with roughly 91% seen just once and roughly 4.4% held by the top ten. The sample here was peripheral blood, taken on day 0 of MenACWY control vaccination. Source of these receptors: an adult in good health. Both conserved end residues are trimmed from each CDR3. The D gene is left open where the match is weak.

TRBJ1-6	TRBV27	.	ASSSRDSPLH
TRBJ2-5	TRBV7-2	.	ASSGSGQRETQY
TRBJ1-3	TRBV2	.	ASSRTDTIY
TRBJ2-1	TRBV9	TRBD2	ASSVLAGGPENEQF
TRBJ2-7	TRBV7-2	.	ASSLAFYEQY
TRBJ2-1	TRBV2	TRBD2	ASSDRLAGGPNNEQF
TRBJ1-3	TRBV7-9	.	ASSPLGAPSSGNTIY
TRBJ2-7	TRBV5-1	.	ASSPGTALTYEQY
TRBJ1-2	TRBV5-4	TRBD1	ASSLADRVEGYT
TRBJ2-2	TRBV18	.	ASSPRDSGTGELF
TRBJ1-2	TRBV29-1	.	SVDWMRQNYGYT
TRBJ1-4	TRBV2	TRBD1	ASRDRGMEKLF
TRBJ1-4	TRBV6-5	TRBD1	ASRPWDSGGEKLF
TRBJ1-1	TRBV28	.	ASSLMTERAF
TRBJ2-2	TRBV9	.	ASSTLGRNTGELF
TRBJ1-3	TRBV5-1	.	ASSPDPGNGNTIY